These 12 T cell receptor beta chains came from one sample sequenced in a study of T cell responses to AZD1222 COVID-19 vaccine. Sequenced by immunoSEQ multiplex PCR; TCRdb stores in-frame clones only, minus some. The sample carries some 110,000 clones, roughly 90% recorded once. Source: peripheral blood, taken on day 0 of AZD1222 vaccination. These receptor sequences come from an adult in good health.

The V gene is TRBV5-1, the J gene TRBJ1-1; D is uncertain. V was trimmed by 0 bases and J by 3 bases, leaving 15 bases between them. There are 16 residues in the CDR3. Germline-derived CDR1 and CDR2 are SGHRS and YFSETQ. This CDR3 is CASSLGRARSHTEAFF. Here the CDR3 DNA reads TGCGCCAGCAGCTTGGGAAGGGCCAGGTCCCACACTGAAGCTTTCTTT.

The chain has TRBV6-5 and TRBJ1-3, with 7 bases matching TRBD1. The CDR3 is 15 amino acids. In germline, CDR1 is MNHEY, CDR2 SVGAGI. V shed 7 bases and J 0 bases; nucleotides not matched to a gene: 6. CDR3 sequence (DNA): TGTGCCAGCATCCGGGACAGAAACTCTGGAAACACCATATATTTT. Encoded protein: CASIRDRNSGNTIYF.

In this sample, this clone turned up once. The chain employs TRBV20-1 and TRBJ2-7; D ambiguous. Germline CDR1 is DFQATT and CDR2 is SNEGSKA (reference sequence). With 6 bases removed from V and 3 bases from J, the gap between germline ends came to 9 bases. The CDR3 has 11 amino acids. For the CDR3, the DNA is TGCAGTGCGGAACGTAACTACGAGCAGTACTTC. It is translated as CSAERNYEQYF.

This clone was seen just once. The chain uses TRBV4-2 and TRBJ1-1, with a possible D match to TRBD1 (5 bases). This CDR3 is 17 amino acids long. Looked up from germline, CDR1 is LGHNA and CDR2 is YNFKEQ. V dropped 7 bases and J dropped 0 bases, with 21 bases sitting between them. The CDR3 DNA reads as TGTGCCAGCACTCTTTTCGGGGCAGATGACATGAACACTGAAGCTTTCTTT. It is translated as CASTLFGADDMNTEAFF.

V usage is TRBV7-8 and J usage is TRBJ1-1; possibly TRBD1 for D (6 bases). In germline, CDR1 is SGHVS, CDR2 FQNEAQ. The CDR3 sequence is 14 residues long. The V and J ends lost 7 bases and 5 bases respectively, with 17 bases between them. The CDR3 DNA follows: TGTGCCAGCATCGTAACCATTACAGGGACTGAAGCTTTCTTT. This gives the protein CASIVTITGTEAFF.

The chain carries TRBV29-1 and TRBJ1-1; D remains ambiguous. V was cut by 6 bases and J by 5 bases, with 19 bases left in between. This CDR3 contains 14 residues. CDR1 and CDR2 (germline): SQVTM, ANQGSEA. This CDR3 is CSVGSLLGLTEAFF. CDR3 sequence (DNA): TGCAGCGTGGGTAGTTTGTTGGGGTTAACTGAAGCTTTCTTT.

The chain has TRBV6-5 and TRBJ1-1; D is undetermined. Trimming removed 6 bases at V and 4 bases at J, with 12 bases between. Germline V gene sequence: CDR1 MNHEY, CDR2 SVGAGI. This CDR3 has 13 amino acids. The CDR3, as DNA: TGTGCCAGCAGCCTAAGAGAGGGCACTGAAGCTTTCTTT. Its protein is CASSLREGTEAFF.

This chain connects TRBV6-5 to TRBJ2-7; the match to TRBD2 covers 14 bases. The germline V gene has CDR1 MNHEY and CDR2 SVGAGI. CDR3 length equals 15 residues. J gave up 3 bases and V 6 bases, and 4 bases lay outside the gene matches. CDR3 DNA sequence: TGTGCCAGCAGACGACTAGCGGGAGGGAACTACGAGCAGTACTTC. Its protein is CASRRLAGGNYEQYF.

This chain uses TRBV6-5 with TRBJ1-2; TRBD1 aligns across 7 bases. J lost 4 bases, V lost 6 bases, and 5 bases had no gene match. The length of the CDR3 is 13 residues. CDR1 is MNHEY and CDR2 is SVGAGI in the germline V gene. The CDR3 DNA sequence: TGTGCCAGCAGGACGGACAGGAGCTATGGCTACACCTTC. This translates into CASRTDRSYGYTF.

The chain combines TRBV6-5 with TRBJ2-2; D is possibly TRBD1 (5 bases). CDR1 is MNHEY and CDR2 is SVGAGI in the germline V gene. V lost 6 bases and J 2 bases, leaving 13 bases between the germline ends. There are 15 residues in the CDR3. CDR3 residues: CASRVEQVNTGELFF. As DNA, the CDR3 is TGTGCCAGCAGGGTAGAACAGGTTAACACCGGGGAGCTGTTTTTT.

The genes are TRBV7-2 and TRBJ2-1; D remains ambiguous. V gave up 1 base and J gave up 0 bases, with 13 bases separating them. CDR3 length: 17 amino acids. Per germline, CDR1 SGHTA and CDR2 FQGNSA. The CDR3 sequence: CASSLDDTTSSYNEQFF. The DNA of the CDR3 is TGTGCCAGCAGCTTAGATGACACGACAAGCTCCTACAATGAGCAGTTCTTC.

The gene calls are TRBV14 and TRBJ2-1; D gene unclear. V was trimmed by 1 base and J by 7 bases, leaving 5 bases between them. Germline V gives CDR1 SGHDN, CDR2 FVKESK. The CDR3 extends over 12 amino acids. CDR3 in amino acids: CASSQVRNEQFF. The CDR3 DNA sequence: TGTGCCAGCAGCCAAGTCCGGAATGAGCAGTTCTTC.